The rows below give T cell receptor beta chains drawn from one sample of a study of blood T cell repertoires in COVID-19. The table came from immunoSEQ multiplex PCR; TCRdb's copy has only in-frame clones and leaves some out. The repertoire holds 150,000 to 200,000 clones, with roughly 83% as singletons. The sample was peripheral blood. The receptor set was obtained from a woman aged 40 to 55 with COVID-19, enrolled during active disease. Both conserved end residues are part of each CDR3. Fields, in order: V gene, J gene, CDR3 protein.

v_gene: TRBV14; j_gene: TRBJ2-1; CDR3aa: CASSQARTIIYNEQFF
v_gene: TRBV9; j_gene: TRBJ1-2; CDR3aa: CASSPDSGQLFYGYTF
v_gene: TRBV3-1/TRBV3-2; j_gene: TRBJ1-6; CDR3aa: CASSQVSGSPLHF
v_gene: TRBV14; j_gene: TRBJ1-4; CDR3aa: CASSQYSYEKLFF
v_gene: TRBV19; j_gene: TRBJ2-3; CDR3aa: CASLDTPLDTQYF
v_gene: TRBV5-1; j_gene: TRBJ1-6; CDR3aa: CASKRDRGRSPLHF
v_gene: TRBV15; j_gene: TRBJ2-5; CDR3aa: CATSRTGGLVETQYF
v_gene: TRBV3-1/TRBV3-2; j_gene: TRBJ2-1; CDR3aa: CASSHDLTSGRNEQFF
v_gene: TRBV5-6; j_gene: TRBJ2-7; CDR3aa: CASSLRVGRGSFYEQYF
v_gene: TRBV30; j_gene: TRBJ1-5; CDR3aa: CAWRVRGYSNQPQHF
v_gene: TRBV11-3; j_gene: TRBJ2-1; CDR3aa: CASSFPPLRQGNEQFF
v_gene: TRBV7-9; j_gene: TRBJ1-2; CDR3aa: CASSLVVTGDGYTF
v_gene: TRBV6-5; j_gene: TRBJ2-7; CDR3aa: CASSYRPQTYEQYF
v_gene: TRBV20-1; j_gene: TRBJ1-2; CDR3aa: CSARRVYGYTF
v_gene: TRBV13; j_gene: TRBJ1-3; CDR3aa: CASSSGYGGNTIYF
v_gene: TRBV5-6; j_gene: TRBJ1-1; CDR3aa: CASTQGWDTPEAFF
v_gene: TRBV2; j_gene: TRBJ2-1; CDR3aa: CASSEARLNEQFF
v_gene: TRBV3-1/TRBV3-2; j_gene: TRBJ1-5; CDR3aa: CASSHLTTGVPNQPQHF
v_gene: TRBV6-2/TRBV6-3; j_gene: TRBJ1-1; CDR3aa: CASSRRDREGTEAFF
v_gene: TRBV11-3; j_gene: TRBJ2-1; CDR3aa: CASSLERGGTYNEQFF
v_gene: TRBV5-6; j_gene: TRBJ1-1; CDR3aa: CASSLQGNTEAFF
v_gene: TRBV15; j_gene: TRBJ1-2; CDR3aa: CATSPTGTRGYTF
v_gene: TRBV24-1; j_gene: TRBJ2-3; CDR3aa: CATSVGASKTDTQYF
v_gene: TRBV18; j_gene: TRBJ2-1; CDR3aa: CASSGGGSHNEQFF
v_gene: TRBV14; j_gene: TRBJ2-5; CDR3aa: CASSQGVLAFRETQYF
v_gene: TRBV7-2; j_gene: TRBJ2-5; CDR3aa: CASSSTTSGGLQTQYF
v_gene: TRBV7-2; j_gene: TRBJ1-1; CDR3aa: CASSLDDNLTEAFF
v_gene: TRBV18; j_gene: TRBJ1-1; CDR3aa: CASSSRTEAFF
v_gene: TRBV4-3; j_gene: TRBJ2-2; CDR3aa: CASSRAVGELFF
v_gene: TRBV21-1; j_gene: TRBJ2-7; CDR3aa: CASSNPAYEQYF
v_gene: TRBV7-2; j_gene: TRBJ1-2; CDR3aa: CASSFRDRRSGYTF
v_gene: TRBV2; j_gene: TRBJ2-5; CDR3aa: CATKPGLAGGETQYF
v_gene: TRBV5-1; j_gene: TRBJ2-7; CDR3aa: CASSFVFGQADEQYF
v_gene: TRBV4-1; j_gene: TRBJ2-7; CDR3aa: CASSQVDFIGQGAYEQYF
v_gene: TRBV12-3/TRBV12-4; j_gene: TRBJ1-2; CDR3aa: CASSTGGEYGYTF
v_gene: TRBV18; j_gene: TRBJ1-2; CDR3aa: CASSRGAVVSVGYTF
v_gene: TRBV19; j_gene: TRBJ2-5; CDR3aa: CASSNRELETQYF
v_gene: TRBV7-2; j_gene: TRBJ2-1; CDR3aa: CASRGRGKSPFF
v_gene: TRBV5-6; j_gene: TRBJ2-1; CDR3aa: CASSLGQGNEQFF
v_gene: TRBV2; j_gene: TRBJ1-6; CDR3aa: CASSPPGVAPHNSPLHF
v_gene: TRBV7-2; j_gene: TRBJ2-6; CDR3aa: CASSLGLLVGGANVLTF
v_gene: TRBV4-1; j_gene: TRBJ2-7; CDR3aa: CASSQDPSGIYEQYF
v_gene: TRBV5-4; j_gene: TRBJ1-2; CDR3aa: CASSQGAREYGYTF
v_gene: TRBV7-9; j_gene: TRBJ1-1; CDR3aa: CASSLVGGGNTEAFF
v_gene: TRBV6-5; j_gene: TRBJ2-7; CDR3aa: CASSPTGASSYEQYF
v_gene: TRBV27; j_gene: TRBJ1-4; CDR3aa: CASSSQGGNEKLFF
v_gene: TRBV18; j_gene: TRBJ1-3; CDR3aa: CASSPLAGSYSGNTIYF
v_gene: TRBV3-1/TRBV3-2; j_gene: TRBJ2-1; CDR3aa: CASSQLASGRRNEQFF
v_gene: TRBV18; j_gene: TRBJ1-4; CDR3aa: CASSPSGPNEKLFF
v_gene: TRBV5-4; j_gene: TRBJ1-1; CDR3aa: CASSHLRQGARGNTEAFF